Listed below are T cell receptor beta chains from one sample, sequenced in a study of shared clonotypes between healthy human individuals. Only in-frame clones appear in the TCRdb table, and some are missing; sequencing was by immunoSEQ multiplex PCR. The sample lists about 1.1 million clones, about 80% occurring once. The sample was memory CD4+ T cells from PBMCs. Receptors were obtained from a man aged 18-30 years in good health. Some clones in this sample may be carry-over from other donors' samples. Each CDR3 is given with its conserved first and last residue. The D gene is left open where the match is weak. Rows may omit the clone size; those that give it use once, few, many or a size class.

DNA,CDR3,D,J,V,length,size
TGTGCCAGCAGTTTTGGGGTATACAATGAGCAGTTCTTC,CASSFGVYNEQFF,-,TRBJ2-1,TRBV28,13,few
TGTGCCAGCATAGAGCAGGGACAGTCGAACACTGAAGCTTTCTTT,CASIEQGQSNTEAFF,TRBD1,TRBJ1-1,TRBV2,15,-
TGCGCCAGCAGCTTGAATGAAGCTAGCACAGATACGCAGTATTTT,CASSLNEASTDTQYF,-,TRBJ2-3,TRBV5-1,15,few
TGTGCCAGCAGCTTAGGACAGGGAAGTATTGGCTACACCTTC,CASSLGQGSIGYTF,TRBD1,TRBJ1-2,TRBV7-2,14,few
TGTGCCAGCTCACCACAGAAGAACACTGAAGCTTTCTTT,CASSPQKNTEAFF,-,TRBJ1-1,TRBV18,13,-
TGTGCCAGCAGTACCGGGGCGGGAGGGACCCAGTACTTC,CASSTGAGGTQYF,TRBD2,TRBJ2-5,TRBV7-9,13,-
TGTGCCTATGGGATCCTCTCTGGAAACACCATATATTTT,CAYGILSGNTIYF,-,TRBJ1-3,TRBV30,13,-
TGTGCCAGCAGTTCCAGGACAGACTTCTATGGCTACACCTTC,CASSSRTDFYGYTF,-,TRBJ1-2,TRBV6-5,14,-
TGTGCCAGCAGGGGATACCACGAGCAGTACTTC,CASRGYHEQYF,-,TRBJ2-7,TRBV2,11,-
TGTGCCAGCGGAAGTACACAAGAGACCCAGTACTTC,CASGSTQETQYF,-,TRBJ2-5,TRBV28,12,-
TGTGCCAGCAGTTATACGGCCCAGGGAAAAACTGAAGCTTTCTTT,CASSYTAQGKTEAFF,-,TRBJ1-1,TRBV6-5,15,-
TGTGCCAGTTCCAGGGAGACAGATACGCAGTATTTT,CASSRETDTQYF,-,TRBJ2-3,TRBV18,12,-
TGTGCCAGTAGTATCAGAATCGGGGACAATGAGCAGTTCTTC,CASSIRIGDNEQFF,-,TRBJ2-1,TRBV19,14,-
TGTGCCAGCAGTTCTCTGTCCTACGAGCAGTACTTC,CASSSLSYEQYF,-,TRBJ2-7,TRBV28,12,-
TGTGCCAGCAGCTCGCAGACCCAGGGGGCTGGTGGCTACACCTTC,CASSSQTQGAGGYTF,TRBD1,TRBJ1-2,TRBV7-9,15,many
TGCGCCAGCAGCCAACAGGGGGGCGCTCACTACGAGCAGTACTTC,CASSQQGGAHYEQYF,TRBD1,TRBJ2-7,TRBV5-1,15,few
TGTGCCAGCAGCGGAAAGGACGGGGTGAACACTGAAGCTTTCTTT,CASSGKDGVNTEAFF,-,TRBJ1-1,TRBV5-4,15,few
TGTGCCAGCAGCCTCCCCCTAGCGGGAGCCTACAATGAGCAGTTCTTC,CASSLPLAGAYNEQFF,TRBD2,TRBJ2-1,TRBV7-9,16,few
TGTGCCAGTAGTCGACTCACTAGCGGGACGTACTCCTACGAGCAGTACTTC,CASSRLTSGTYSYEQYF,TRBD2,TRBJ2-7,TRBV19,17,-
TGTGCCAGCTCACAGGCCCTGAACACTGAAGCTTTCTTT,CASSQALNTEAFF,-,TRBJ1-1,TRBV18,13,-
TGTGCCAGCTCCCTAAGGCCCGCCGTTGGGGCCAACGTCCTGACTTTC,CASSLRPAVGANVLTF,-,TRBJ2-6,TRBV18,16,-
TGTGCCAGCAGTGAATCAGGTATGGAGGGCACTAGCCCCCAGCATTTT,CASSESGMEGTSPQHF,-,TRBJ1-5,TRBV6-1,16,-
TGCGCCAGCAGCTCGGGACGGCTAGCGGGATTGAGCTCCTACAATGAGCAGTTCTTC,CASSSGRLAGLSSYNEQFF,TRBD2,TRBJ2-1,TRBV5-1,19,few
TGCAGCGTTACCGACGGGTCAGGGGTCTATGGCTACACCTTC,CSVTDGSGVYGYTF,-,TRBJ1-2,TRBV29-1,14,-
TGCGCCAGCAGCCCGGACAGGGGATCGGCCTACGAGCAGTACTTC,CASSPDRGSAYEQYF,TRBD1,TRBJ2-7,TRBV5-1,15,many
TGTGCCAGTAGTATAGGCCCCCCGACTAGCGGGAGGCCCGTGGCGCGGTTCTTC,CASSIGPPTSGRPVARFF,TRBD2,TRBJ2-1,TRBV19,18,many
TGTGCCAGTAGTACGGTGATCGGGACACTACAAGAGACCCAGTACTTC,CASSTVIGTLQETQYF,-,TRBJ2-5,TRBV19,16,-
TGTGCCAGCAGAGAAAGGCGGACAGGCACAGATACGCAGTATTTT,CASRERRTGTDTQYF,-,TRBJ2-3,TRBV28,15,-
TGTGCCAGCAGTCCGACGGGTTTCTATGGCTACACCTTC,CASSPTGFYGYTF,-,TRBJ1-2,TRBV27,13,-
TGTGCCAGCAGCCCACCCTACAGGGGTACCTACAATGAGCAGTTCTTC,CASSPPYRGTYNEQFF,TRBD1,TRBJ2-1,TRBV5-5,16,few
TGTGCCTGGAGCGGGCCAGGGGCCAACGTCCTGACTTTC,CAWSGPGANVLTF,-,TRBJ2-6,TRBV30,13,-
TGCGCCAGCAGCGACTTAAGGGGCTCCTACGAGCAGTACTTC,CASSDLRGSYEQYF,-,TRBJ2-7,TRBV10-2,14,-
TGTGCCAGCAGTTTACCTCCCGGACACTCCTACGAGCAGTACTTC,CASSLPPGHSYEQYF,-,TRBJ2-7,TRBV28,15,few
TGTGCCAGCAGCTTAGGTCCAGGCGCAGATACGCAGTATTTT,CASSLGPGADTQYF,-,TRBJ2-3,TRBV7-2,14,-
TGTGCCTCTTCTAGGGACACTCTCCTTAACTATGGCTACACCTTC,CASSRDTLLNYGYTF,-,TRBJ1-2,TRBV10-3,15,-
TGCAGCGTTGTCCCTTACACCGGGACAGGGGTTGAAAAACTGTTTTTT,CSVVPYTGTGVEKLFF,TRBD1,TRBJ1-4,TRBV29-1,16,-
TGTGCCAGTAGTACTCTCGACAGGGCGACAGATACGCAGTATTTT,CASSTLDRATDTQYF,TRBD1,TRBJ2-3,TRBV19,15,-
TGTGCCAGCACCATGGGAGGGGCTAGCAATCAGCCCCAGCATTTT,CASTMGGASNQPQHF,-,TRBJ1-5,TRBV6-6,15,few
TGTGCCAGCAGCGTTCCCCCCGATGCGTATGGGGAGCTGTTTTTT,CASSVPPDAYGELFF,-,TRBJ2-2,TRBV9,15,once
TGCGCCAGCAGCTTATCCCCTGAAGCGAGGAATGAGCAGTTCTTC,CASSLSPEARNEQFF,-,TRBJ2-1,TRBV5-1,15,-
TGTGCCAGCAGCTTAAGCGGAGGCTCCTACAATGAGCAGTTCTTC,CASSLSGGSYNEQFF,-,TRBJ2-1,TRBV5-4,15,-
TGCGCCAGCAGCTCCGGTAGCTATGGCTACACCTTC,CASSSGSYGYTF,-,TRBJ1-2,TRBV5-1,12,-
TGTGCCAGCAGCTTATCAGGCGGGTGGGACGGCTACACCTTC,CASSLSGGWDGYTF,-,TRBJ1-2,TRBV9,14,-
TGTGCCAGCAGTTTTGCGAGGGTGCCCTCTGGGGCCAACGTCCTGACTTTC,CASSFARVPSGANVLTF,-,TRBJ2-6,TRBV28,17,-
TGCAGCGTAGAAGGACAGTTAGGGAATGAGCAGTTCTTC,CSVEGQLGNEQFF,-,TRBJ2-1,TRBV29-1,13,-
TGTGCCAGCAGCTTCGGACAGGGTAGGGACACCGGGGAGCTGTTTTTT,CASSFGQGRDTGELFF,TRBD1,TRBJ2-2,TRBV5-4,16,-
TGCGCCAGCAGCTCACCTGGGGCGGGAGCACACAATGAGCAGTTCTTC,CASSSPGAGAHNEQFF,TRBD2,TRBJ2-1,TRBV5-1,16,-
TGTGCCAGCAGCAGACAACAGGGGAACCTTGCGGAAGCTTTCTTT,CASSRQQGNLAEAFF,TRBD1,TRBJ1-1,TRBV14,15,-
TGTGCCGCCAGGGGTGAGGAGACCCAGTACTTC,CAARGEETQYF,-,TRBJ2-5,TRBV19,11,-
TGTGCCAGCAGCCTCGGGGGAACAGATACGCAGTATTTT,CASSLGGTDTQYF,-,TRBJ2-3,TRBV11-2,13,-
TGTGCCAGCAGCCCCCGGACAGGGCAGAAACGCGGGGAGCTGTTTTTT,CASSPRTGQKRGELFF,TRBD1,TRBJ2-2,TRBV13,16,-